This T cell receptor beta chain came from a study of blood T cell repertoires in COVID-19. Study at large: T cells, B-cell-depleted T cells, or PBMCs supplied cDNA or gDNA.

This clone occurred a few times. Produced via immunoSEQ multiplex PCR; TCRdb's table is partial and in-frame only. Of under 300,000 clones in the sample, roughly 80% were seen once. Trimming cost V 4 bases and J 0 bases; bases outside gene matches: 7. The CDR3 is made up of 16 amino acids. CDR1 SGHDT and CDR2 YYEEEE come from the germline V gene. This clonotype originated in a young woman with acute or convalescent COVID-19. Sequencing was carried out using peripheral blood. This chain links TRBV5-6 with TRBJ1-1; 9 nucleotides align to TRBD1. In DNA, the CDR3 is TGTGCCAGCAGCCTGGTACAGGGGGCCCTGAACACTGAAGCTTTCTTT. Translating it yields CASSLVQGALNTEAFF.